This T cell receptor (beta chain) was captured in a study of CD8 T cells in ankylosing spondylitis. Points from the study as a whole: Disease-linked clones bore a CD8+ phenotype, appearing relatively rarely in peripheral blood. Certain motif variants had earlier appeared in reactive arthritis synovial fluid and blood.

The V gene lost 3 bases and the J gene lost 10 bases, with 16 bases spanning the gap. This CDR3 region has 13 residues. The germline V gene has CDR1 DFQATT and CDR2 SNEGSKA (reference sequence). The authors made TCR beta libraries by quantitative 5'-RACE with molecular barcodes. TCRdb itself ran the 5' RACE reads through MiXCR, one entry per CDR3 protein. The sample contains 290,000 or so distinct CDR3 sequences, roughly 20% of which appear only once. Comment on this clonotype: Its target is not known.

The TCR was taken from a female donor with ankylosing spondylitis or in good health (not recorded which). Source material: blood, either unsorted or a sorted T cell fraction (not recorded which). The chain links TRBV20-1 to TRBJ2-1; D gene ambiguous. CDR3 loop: CSARGSEVWEQFF. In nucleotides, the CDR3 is TGCAGTGCTAGGGGAAGCGAGGTATGGGAGCAGTTCTTC.